The 28 T cell receptor beta chains below were found in one sample sequenced in a study of blood T cell repertoires in COVID-19. Some clones are missing from TCRdb's copy, which holds only in-frame ones; the method was immunoSEQ multiplex PCR. The data contain 250,000 to 400,000 clones, roughly 90% of them singletons. Sequencing was performed on peripheral blood. The receptors originated from a woman aged 25 to 39 with COVID-19, enrolled during active disease.

J is TRBJ2-1 and V is TRBV24-1, with D perhaps TRBD1 (7 bases). The CDR3 is 16 amino acids. Germline CDR1 and CDR2: KGHDR and SFDVKD. With 4 bases removed from V and 8 bases from J, the gap between germline ends came to 20 bases. CDR3: CATSEGGGTETYEQFF. The CDR3, as DNA: TGTGCCACCAGTGAAGGGGGCGGGACAGAGACATATGAGCAGTTCTTC.

The rearrangement joins TRBV18 to TRBJ1-2, with 10 nucleotides matching TRBD1. Germline lookup yields CDR1 KGHSH and CDR2 LQKENI. J gave up 6 bases and V 3 bases, and 16 bases lay outside the gene matches. The CDR3 extends over 18 amino acids. The CDR3 DNA reads as TGTGCCAGCTCACCCGGGACAGGGGCTCTACTGGGGCCCAATGGCTACACCTTC. Its protein product is CASSPGTGALLGPNGYTF.

The V and J genes are TRBV19 and TRBJ1-5; TRBD1 might be the D (5 bases). V was clipped by 3 bases and J by 0 bases, with 12 bases between them. Looked up from germline, CDR1 is LNHDA and CDR2 is SQIVND (reference sequence). There are 16 residues in the CDR3. CDR3 DNA: TGTGCCAGTAGTATCCCGACAGATTATAGCAATCAGCCCCAGCATTTT. Translated, it gives CASSIPTDYSNQPQHF.

This clone showed up just once. The genes are TRBV4-1 and TRBJ1-5; D is unresolved. Trimming took off 1 base at V and 5 bases at J, with 6 bases between the two ends. Germline CDR1 reads MGHRA; CDR2 reads YSYEKL. This CDR3 is built from 13 residues. CDR3 nucleotide sequence: TGCGCCAGCAGCCAAGGAGTCGATCAGCCCCAGCATTTT. Translating gives CASSQGVDQPQHF.

The chain recombines TRBV3-1 (or the pseudogene TRBV3-2) with TRBJ2-3; the match to TRBD2 covers 16 bases. Germline V gene data show CDR1 as LGHDT and CDR2 as YNNKEL (reference sequence). The CDR3 is 19 amino acids. V gave up 6 bases and J gave up 4 bases; unmatched junction bases: 13. The DNA of the CDR3 is TGTGCCAGCAGACTGGGACTAGCGGGAGGGCCGTTAGCGGCAGATACGCAGTATTTT. It translates to CASRLGLAGGPLAADTQYF.

V gene TRBV3-1 (or the pseudogene TRBV3-2) combines with J gene TRBJ1-2; TRBD1 might be the D (5 bases). The CDR3 covers 16 residues. The ends were cut back, 1 base at V and 1 base at J, with 13 bases in the middle. The germline CDR1 and CDR2 sequences are LGHDT and YNNKEL (reference sequence). The CDR3 DNA is TGTGCCAGCAGCCAAGTTCTACAGCAGGGTAACTATGGCTACACCTTC. Its protein product is CASSQVLQQGNYGYTF.

The V gene is TRBV9, the J gene TRBJ2-1, with a tentative D call TRBD1 (5 bases). The CDR3 totals 15 residues. Germline V gene data show CDR1 as SGDLS and CDR2 as YYNGEE. V was clipped by 4 bases and J by 7 bases, with 18 bases between them. The CDR3: CASSTDSGLGNEQFF. The CDR3 bases are TGTGCCAGCAGCACCGACAGTGGCCTAGGGAATGAGCAGTTCTTC.

The chain is built from TRBV5-5 and TRBJ1-4; 7 bases match TRBD1. Looked up from germline, CDR1 is SGHKS and CDR2 is YYEKEE (reference sequence). The junction had 12 bases not matched to a gene; V was cut back by 4 bases and J by 0 bases. This CDR3 contains 18 residues. CDR3 coding DNA: TGTGCCAGCAGCGTAGGCCCGACAGGGTTTGCAACTAATGAAAAACTGTTTTTT. Protein: CASSVGPTGFATNEKLFF.

This clone was seen only once. The chain is built from TRBV6-5 and TRBJ2-7; tentative D call: TRBD1 (5 bases). This CDR3 region has 12 residues. Trimming took 10 bases from V and 0 from J, leaving 10 bases between them. Germline V gene lookup returns CDR1 MNHEY and CDR2 SVGAGI. The CDR3 DNA reads TGTGCCACACAGGAGTACTCCTACGAGCAGTACTTC. Translation: CATQEYSYEQYF.

This sequence joins TRBV5-6 and TRBJ2-7; tentative D call: TRBD1 (5 bases). The germline CDR1 and CDR2 sequences are SGHDT and YYEEEE. V lost 5 bases to trimming and J lost 5 bases, with 26 bases between them. This CDR3 comprises 17 residues. The CDR3 protein is CASSLTRRGLSRHEQYF. The CDR3 DNA reads as TGTGCCAGCAGTTTAACCCGTAGGGGCCTTAGCAGACACGAGCAGTACTTC.

The genes are TRBV3-1 (or the pseudogene TRBV3-2) and TRBJ2-5; TRBD1 might be the D (5 bases). The germline gives CDR1 LGHDT, CDR2 YNNKEL (reference sequence). V gave up 4 bases and J gave up 4 bases, with 16 bases separating them. This CDR3 has 15 residues. The CDR3 DNA reads TGTGCCAGCAGCCTCCCCGGACACGGCACAGAGACCCAGTACTTC. Translating gives CASSLPGHGTETQYF.

V usage is TRBV7-6 and J usage is TRBJ2-5; 11 bases map to TRBD2. The germline V gene has CDR1 SGHVS and CDR2 FNYEAQ. After removal of 1 base from V and 4 bases from J, the junction contained 5 bases not matched to a gene. The CDR3 is 16 residues long. The chain's CDR3 is CASSLGLAGGGETQYF. The CDR3 DNA reads as TGTGCCAGCAGCTTAGGGCTAGCGGGAGGAGGAGAGACCCAGTACTTC.

The V gene is TRBV5-5, the J gene TRBJ1-1, with no clear D. The length of the CDR3 is 14 residues. In germline, CDR1 is SGHKS, CDR2 YYEKEE (reference sequence). Trimming took off 0 bases at V and 0 bases at J, with 6 bases between the two ends. The CDR3 DNA reads TGTGCCAGCAGCTTGGAACTCATGAACACTGAAGCTTTCTTT. The encoded protein is CASSLELMNTEAFF.

The chain uses TRBV5-6 and TRBJ2-1, with D perhaps TRBD1 (5 bases). The length of the CDR3 is 15 residues. The ends were cut back, 4 bases at V and 0 bases at J, with 11 bases in the middle. CDR1 and CDR2 from the germline V gene are SGHDT and YYEEEE. For the CDR3, the DNA is TGTGCCAGCAGCCCATTAGACAGCTCCTACAATGAGCAGTTCTTC. It yields the protein CASSPLDSSYNEQFF.

This chain connects TRBV5-1 to TRBJ2-3; 10 nucleotides match TRBD2. Germline CDR1 SGHRS, CDR2 YFSETQ. After removal of 2 bases from V and 6 bases from J, the junction contained 15 bases not matched to a gene. This CDR3 is built from 18 residues. The CDR3 nucleotides read TGCGCCAGCAGCTTCGGGGGCCAGCGGGAGGGGCAGAGGGATACGCAGTATTTT. It encodes CASSFGGQREGQRDTQYF.

The rearrangement links TRBV30 to TRBJ2-1, with a possible D match to TRBD2 (6 bases). With 2 bases removed from V and 8 bases from J, the gap between germline ends came to 19 bases. The CDR3 is 15 residues long. The germline V gene encodes CDR1 GTSNPN and CDR2 SVGIG (reference sequence). As DNA, the CDR3 is TGTGCCTGGAGTCTCCTAGGGGAGGTGGGGGATGAGCAGTTCTTC. Its protein product is CAWSLLGEVGDEQFF. The whole variable domain, filled in from reference TRBV30 and TRBJ2-1, reads SQTIHQWPATLVQPVGSPLSLECTVEGTSNPNLYWYRQAAGRGLQLLFYSVGIGQISSEVPQNLSASRPQDRQFILSSKKLLLSDSGFYLCAWSLLGEVGDEQFFGPGTRLTVL.

The V call is TRBV9, the J call TRBJ2-1; D perhaps matches TRBD1 (6 bases). Trimming took 4 bases from V and 6 from J, leaving 17 bases between them. This CDR3 contains 15 residues. Germline CDR1 is SGDLS and CDR2 is YYNGEE. The CDR3 protein is CASSPPPGQANEQFF. DNA for the CDR3: TGTGCCAGCAGCCCTCCCCCGGGACAAGCCAATGAGCAGTTCTTC.

This chain connects TRBV5-1 to TRBJ1-4; 9 positions match TRBD1. The CDR3 length is 14 residues. The germline CDR1 and CDR2 sequences are SGHRS and YFSETQ. V lost 2 bases, J lost 8 bases, and 4 bases stayed unmatched. CDR3 in amino acids: CASSLGTGTEKLFF. The CDR3 DNA sequence: TGCGCCAGCAGCTTAGGGACAGGGACCGAAAAACTGTTTTTT.

The CDR3 bases are TGTGCCAGTAGTACTCCGGGACTAGCGGACTCTGGGGCCAACGTCCTGACTTTC. Protein sequence: CASSTPGLADSGANVLTF. J is TRBJ2-6 and V is TRBV19; 11 positions agree with TRBD2. With V trimmed by 4 bases and J by 0 bases, 5 bases remained unmatched. Per the germline V gene, CDR1 is LNHDA and CDR2 is SQIVND (reference sequence). This CDR3 contains 18 residues.

The rearrangement links TRBV19 to TRBJ1-5; D remains unclear. Looked up from germline, CDR1 is LNHDA and CDR2 is SQIVND (reference sequence). The CDR3 is made up of 13 amino acids. Trimming took 1 base from V and 5 from J, leaving 6 bases between them. CDR3 DNA sequence: TGTGCCAGTAGTATAGGACTGGATCAGCCCCAGCATTTT. It translates to CASSIGLDQPQHF.

The rearrangement links TRBV9 to TRBJ2-1, with D perhaps TRBD2 (5 bases). There are 14 residues in the CDR3. Per the germline V gene, CDR1 is SGDLS and CDR2 is YYNGEE. V was cut by 2 bases and J by 6 bases, with 12 bases left in between. The CDR3 DNA reads TGTGCCAGCAGCGTCCCGGGTAGCGCCAATGAGCAGTTCTTC. Translation gives CASSVPGSANEQFF.

J is TRBJ1-5 and V is TRBV5-8; D might be TRBD1 (5 bases). The V end lost 4 bases, the J end lost 6 bases, and 14 bases lay between the germline ends. This CDR3 comprises 14 residues. Germline V gives CDR1 SGHTS, CDR2 YDEGEE. DNA for the CDR3: TGTGCCAGCAGCCCAGAGGTTCAGGGTCAGCCCCAGCATTTT. It specifies CASSPEVQGQPQHF. Full variable domain (missing parts from reference TRBV5-8 and TRBJ1-5): EAGVTQSPTHLIKTRGQQATLRCSPISGHTSVYWYQQALGLGLQFLLWYDEGEERNRGNFPPRFSGRQFPNYSSELNVNALELEDSALYLCASSPEVQGQPQHFGDGTRLSIL.

The V and J genes are TRBV10-2 and TRBJ2-7; 9 bases line up with TRBD1. The CDR3 sequence is 13 residues long. The V gene end was trimmed by 7 bases and the J gene end by 5 bases; junction bases not matched to a gene: 6. The germline gives CDR1 WSHSY, CDR2 SAAADI. CDR3: CASTPGQGNEQYF. CDR3 sequence (DNA): TGCGCCAGCACTCCGGGACAGGGTAACGAGCAGTACTTC.

This clone was detected once. Here the CDR3 DNA reads TGCAGCGTAACAGGGGTTGGCACTGAAGCTTTCTTT. Translating gives CSVTGVGTEAFF. The rearrangement uses TRBV29-1 and TRBJ1-1; 7 nucleotides line up with TRBD1. V dropped 6 bases and J dropped 4; count of bases not matched to a gene: 5. Per germline, CDR1 SQVTM and CDR2 ANQGSEA. The CDR3 has 12 amino acids.

V gene TRBV6-5 combines with J gene TRBJ1-4; 9 bases fit TRBD1. Germline V gene data show CDR1 as MNHEY and CDR2 as SVGAGI. The CDR3 loop spans 14 amino acids. Losses at the gene ends were 5 bases for V and 7 bases for J; bases not matched to a gene: 5. In nucleotides, the CDR3 is TGTGCCAGCAGTCCCGGGACAGGGACTGAAAAACTGTTTTTT. The encoded protein is CASSPGTGTEKLFF.

The chain has TRBV5-8 and TRBJ2-5; TRBD2 aligns across 7 bases. The V and J ends lost 0 bases and 2 bases, in that order; junction bases with no gene match: 7. Germline V CDR1 and CDR2: SGHTS, YDEGEE. This CDR3 has 16 residues. The CDR3 region has the DNA TGTGCCAGCAGCTTGGTCAGCGGGACCCATCAAGAGACCCAGTACTTC. Amino acids: CASSLVSGTHQETQYF.

The V and J genes are TRBV18 and TRBJ1-2, with D uncertain. The CDR3 contains 15 residues. Germline assignment: CDR1 KGHSH and CDR2 LQKENI. V lost 2 bases and J 5 bases, leaving 15 bases between the germline ends. Here the CDR3 reads CASSPDNRAWYGYTF. CDR3 in DNA: TGTGCCAGCTCACCAGACAACCGTGCATGGTATGGCTACACCTTC. The variable domain in full, with the rest retrieved from reference TRBV18 and TRBJ1-2, is NAGVMQNPRHLVRRRGQEARLRCSPMKGHSHVYWYRQLPEEGLKFMVYLQKENIIDESGMPKERFSAEFPKEGPSILRIQQVVRGDSAAYFCASSPDNRAWYGYTFGSGTRLTVV.

This clone appeared once. The chain employs TRBV10-3 and TRBJ2-1; 11 nucleotides align to TRBD1. The V and J ends lost 9 bases and 4 bases, in that order; junction bases with no gene match: 5. Germline lookup yields CDR1 ENHRY and CDR2 SYGVKD. The CDR3 runs to 14 residues. CDR3 bases: TGTGCCATTTGGACAGGGGGCGCTTACAATGAGCAGTTCTTC. Amino acid sequence: CAIWTGGAYNEQFF.